The rows below give T cell receptor beta chains drawn from one sample of a study of regulatory T cells in long-lasting Graves disease. TCRdb re-called the multiplex PCR reads with MiXCR, one entry per CDR3 protein. The table lists some 420,000 distinct CDR3 sequences, 20% to 25% of them singletons. The material sequenced was peripheral blood mononuclear cells (PBMCs), taken when the disease was refractory, from a patient treated with antithyroid drugs. Receptors were obtained from a female donor with Graves disease. Both conserved end residues are part of each CDR3. Each record gives: J gene, clone size, V gene, D gene, CDR3 DNA, CDR3 protein. The D gene is left open where the match is weak. Clone sizes are given selectively: once, few, many, or a class where the clone is expanded.

j_gene: TRBJ2-7; abundance: .; v_gene: TRBV9; d_gene: .; CDR3nt: TGTGCCAGCAGCGTAGGGCTAGCCAACGAGCAGTACTTC; CDR3aa: CASSVGLANEQYF
j_gene: TRBJ2-5; abundance: many; v_gene: TRBV12-3/TRBV12-4; d_gene: .; CDR3nt: TGTGCCAGCAGGAAGAACCTGAGGGAGACCCAGTACTTC; CDR3aa: CASRKNLRETQYF
j_gene: TRBJ2-1; abundance: .; v_gene: TRBV28; d_gene: .; CDR3nt: TGTGCCAGCAGTCCAGGGGGACTAGGTCCCAATGAGCAGTTCTTC; CDR3aa: CASSPGGLGPNEQFF
j_gene: TRBJ1-1; abundance: .; v_gene: TRBV5-1; d_gene: .; CDR3nt: TGCGCCAGCAGCCAAACACCGGGACTCCAGAACACTGAAGCTTTCTTT; CDR3aa: CASSQTPGLQNTEAFF
j_gene: TRBJ2-7; abundance: many; v_gene: TRBV7-2; d_gene: TRBD2; CDR3nt: TGTGCCAGCAGCATGGGGACTAGCGGGGGTTACGAGCAGTACTTC; CDR3aa: CASSMGTSGGYEQYF
j_gene: TRBJ1-5; abundance: .; v_gene: TRBV28; d_gene: .; CDR3nt: TGTGCCAGCAGCCTTGATCAGCAGCCCCAGCATTTT; CDR3aa: CASSLDQQPQHF
j_gene: TRBJ1-1; abundance: many; v_gene: TRBV27; d_gene: TRBD1; CDR3nt: TGTGCCAGCAGTTACAGGGGGATGTTTACTGAAGCTTTCTTT; CDR3aa: CASSYRGMFTEAFF
j_gene: TRBJ2-7; abundance: .; v_gene: TRBV10-3; d_gene: .; CDR3nt: TGTGCCATCAGTGAGTCGACCCGGGGGATCGAGCAGTACTTC; CDR3aa: CAISESTRGIEQYF
j_gene: TRBJ1-1; abundance: many; v_gene: TRBV20-1; d_gene: .; CDR3nt: TGCAGTGCTAGATCGGTAGGCTACACTGAAGCTTTCTTT; CDR3aa: CSARSVGYTEAFF
j_gene: TRBJ1-2; abundance: many; v_gene: TRBV7-2; d_gene: .; CDR3nt: TGTGCCAGCAGCGCGACAGTTCTTAACTATGGCTACACCTTC; CDR3aa: CASSATVLNYGYTF
j_gene: TRBJ1-1; abundance: few; v_gene: TRBV5-5; d_gene: .; CDR3nt: TGTGCCAGCAGCCCAAGACAGGACGCTGAAGCTTTCTTT; CDR3aa: CASSPRQDAEAFF
j_gene: TRBJ1-5; abundance: many; v_gene: TRBV30; d_gene: .; CDR3nt: TGTGCCTGGAGTGGGTACGTCCATAATCAGCCCCAGCATTTT; CDR3aa: CAWSGYVHNQPQHF
j_gene: TRBJ2-5; abundance: many; v_gene: TRBV11-2; d_gene: TRBD1; CDR3nt: TGTGCCAGCAGCTCACTAGGGGGCGGAGAACAAGAGACCCAGTACTTC; CDR3aa: CASSSLGGGEQETQYF
j_gene: TRBJ2-5; abundance: many; v_gene: TRBV6-1; d_gene: TRBD2; CDR3nt: TGTGCCAGCAGTGAATTGACTAGCGGCCAAGAGACCCAGTACTTC; CDR3aa: CASSELTSGQETQYF
j_gene: TRBJ2-2; abundance: few; v_gene: TRBV28; d_gene: TRBD2; CDR3nt: TGTGCCAGTAAAAGCGGGAGAGGCGGGGAGCTGTTTTTT; CDR3aa: CASKSGRGGELFF
j_gene: TRBJ1-2; abundance: .; v_gene: TRBV10-3; d_gene: .; CDR3nt: TGTGCCATCAGCGCCCTAAACTATGGCTACACCTTC; CDR3aa: CAISALNYGYTF
j_gene: TRBJ1-3; abundance: many; v_gene: TRBV12-3/TRBV12-4; d_gene: TRBD1; CDR3nt: TGTGCCAGCAGCTTAACGGGACAGGGAAACACCATATATTTT; CDR3aa: CASSLTGQGNTIYF
j_gene: TRBJ2-7; abundance: many; v_gene: TRBV6-1; d_gene: .; CDR3nt: TGTGCCAGCAGCCGCAGTGGGACGGGCACCTACGAGCAGTACTTC; CDR3aa: CASSRSGTGTYEQYF
j_gene: TRBJ2-2; abundance: .; v_gene: TRBV20-1; d_gene: TRBD2; CDR3nt: TGCAGTGCTAGACCCACTAGCGGGAGTCAATTAGGTACCGGGGAGCTGTTTTTT; CDR3aa: CSARPTSGSQLGTGELFF
j_gene: TRBJ1-6; abundance: many; v_gene: TRBV3-1; d_gene: .; CDR3nt: TGTGCCAGCAGCCACAGGGAGAATAATTCACCCCTCCACTTT; CDR3aa: CASSHRENNSPLHF
j_gene: TRBJ1-2; abundance: many; v_gene: TRBV6-1; d_gene: .; CDR3nt: TGTGCCAGCATCTACGGTGGGGGCCGAGTCTACACCTTC; CDR3aa: CASIYGGGRVYTF
j_gene: TRBJ2-7; abundance: few; v_gene: TRBV7-2; d_gene: .; CDR3nt: TGTGCCAGCAGCTTGTGGGGGCCAAAAAACGAGCAGTACTTC; CDR3aa: CASSLWGPKNEQYF
j_gene: TRBJ1-1; abundance: .; v_gene: TRBV7-9; d_gene: .; CDR3nt: TGTGCCAGCAGCCTTACTACAGGGAGGGCTGAAGCTTTCTTT; CDR3aa: CASSLTTGRAEAFF
j_gene: TRBJ2-3; abundance: .; v_gene: TRBV28; d_gene: .; CDR3nt: TGTGCCAGCAGGCCTAATAAAAGGCCGTGGGGCACAGATACGCAGTATTTT; CDR3aa: CASRPNKRPWGTDTQYF
j_gene: TRBJ1-6; abundance: .; v_gene: TRBV12-3/TRBV12-4; d_gene: .; CDR3nt: TGTGCCAGCAGTTTAGAAGCGGACGATTCACCCCTCCACTTT; CDR3aa: CASSLEADDSPLHF
j_gene: TRBJ2-7; abundance: few; v_gene: TRBV6-1; d_gene: TRBD2; CDR3nt: TGTGCCAGCACGAGCGGGGTCGGCTACGAGCAGTACTTC; CDR3aa: CASTSGVGYEQYF
j_gene: TRBJ2-7; abundance: many; v_gene: TRBV5-5; d_gene: TRBD2; CDR3nt: TGCGCCAGCAGCTTGGGCGGGAGGGGCGAGCAGTACTTC; CDR3aa: CASSLGGRGEQYF